One and the same sample provided the 17 T cell receptor beta chains below, sequenced in a study of cytomegalovirus exposure and HLA in healthy donors. Both 60 Vbeta primers and 13 Jbeta primers went into the PCR. TCRdb's copy holds only in-frame clones and misses some; the assay was immunoSEQ multiplex PCR. Among under 200,000 clones listed, approximately 80% were seen once. Sequences were obtained from PBMCs. The receptors come from a woman aged 25 to 39 in good health and CMV-seronegative.

V and J are TRBV6-6 and TRBJ1-5, with D uncertain. Trimming pared 2 bases from V and 10 bases from J, leaving 9 bases between. The length of the CDR3 is 12 residues. The germline V gene has CDR1 MNHNY and CDR2 SVGAGI (reference sequence). The CDR3 nucleotides read TGTGCCAGCAGTTACCCCGCGGGACCCCAGCATTTT. Residues: CASSYPAGPQHF.

The rearrangement joins TRBV4-1 to TRBJ1-1, with TRBD1 matching 9 bases. The CDR3 is 14 residues long. The ends lost 2 bases at V and 12 bases at J; junction bases unmatched: 10. The V gene's germline CDR1 is MGHRA and CDR2 YSYEKL. CDR3 sequence: CASSQSSTGGRTFF. In nucleotides, the CDR3 is TGCGCCAGCAGCCAAAGTTCGACAGGGGGTCGTACTTTCTTT.

This clone has just a few counts. Sequence at one end of the junction differs from germline and may be a read error. The CDR3 bases are TGTGCCAGCAGCCTAGCGGGGCTCACCGGGGAGCTGTTTTTT. Encoded protein: CASSLAGLTGELFF. The chain links TRBV7-2 to TRBJ2-2; 9 nucleotides line up with TRBD2. The germline V gene encodes CDR1 SGHTA and CDR2 FQGNSA. The CDR3 is 14 amino acids.

The chain employs TRBV10-2 and TRBJ1-5; D gene uncertain. V was pared by 0 bases and J by 9 bases, with 9 bases between. The CDR3 totals 13 residues. The V gene's germline CDR1 is WSHSY and CDR2 SAAADI. In DNA, the CDR3 is TGCGCCAGCAGTGAGTCGAACATATTGCCCCAGCATTTT. Translating gives CASSESNILPQHF.

The gene calls are TRBV5-1 and TRBJ2-7; tentative D call: TRBD1 (6 bases). V dropped 4 bases and J dropped 7 bases, with 21 bases sitting between them. Germline values: CDR1 SGHRS, CDR2 YFSETQ. This CDR3 region has 15 residues. The CDR3: CASSRSPGARLEQYF. In nucleotides, the CDR3 is TGCGCCAGCAGCCGCTCGCCAGGGGCTAGGTTAGAGCAGTACTTC.

The chain uses TRBV19 and TRBJ2-7, with D possibly TRBD1 on 5 matching bases. CDR1 and CDR2 from the germline V gene are LNHDA and SQIVND (reference sequence). The CDR3 length is 14 residues. Between the trimmed V and J ends, which lost 1 base and 5 bases, there was a span of 12 bases. In DNA form, the CDR3 reads TGTGCCAGTAGTATAGGTGGGGCAGTAAACGAGCAGTACTTC. It specifies CASSIGGAVNEQYF.

The sample holds a few counts of this clone. This sequence joins TRBV21-1 and TRBJ2-3; the table calls TRBD2, which could not be checked here. TRBV21-1 is annotated as a pseudogene. The CDR3 spans 18 residues. CDR3 in DNA: TGTGCCAGCAGCAAAAGCCGGTTCGGGGGTCGGGACGAAGATACGCAGTATTTT. Amino acid sequence: CASSKSRFGGRDEDTQYF.

This clone has just one count. The chain employs TRBV27 and TRBJ1-2; 8 nucleotides line up with TRBD1. The CDR3 consists of 14 residues. J lost 8 bases, V lost 1 base, and 6 bases had no gene match. The V gene's germline CDR1 is MNHEY and CDR2 SMNVEV (reference sequence). CDR3 region: CASSLWSGGRGYTF. CDR3 sequence (DNA): TGTGCCAGCAGTTTATGGTCAGGGGGCAGGGGCTACACCTTC.

This clone was recorded a few times. The chain joins TRBV19 to TRBJ1-5; possibly TRBD1 for D (5 bases). Germline lookup yields CDR1 LNHDA and CDR2 SQIVND (reference sequence). V was pared by 3 bases and J by 0 bases, with 12 bases between. This CDR3 is built from 16 residues. The CDR3 DNA is TGTGCCAGTAGTATTAACACCCAGGGTAGCAATCAGCCCCAGCATTTT. Its translation: CASSINTQGSNQPQHF. The whole variable domain, remainder taken from reference TRBV19 and TRBJ1-5, is DGGITQSPKYLFRKEGQNVTLSCEQNLNHDAMYWYRQDPGQGLRLIYYSQIVNDFQKGDIAEGYSVSREKKESFPLTVTSAQKNPTAFYLCASSINTQGSNQPQHFGDGTRLSIL.

The V gene is TRBV4-1, the J gene TRBJ1-2, with D possibly matching TRBD1 (5 bases). In germline, CDR1 is MGHRA, CDR2 YSYEKL. The CDR3 covers 14 residues. Trimming removed 0 bases at V and 4 bases at J, with 9 bases between. CDR3 in DNA: TGCGCCAGCAGCCAAGACACAGGTATCTATGGCTACACCTTC. It is translated as CASSQDTGIYGYTF.

V usage is TRBV7-9 and J usage is TRBJ2-1; D perhaps matches TRBD1 (6 bases). Germline loops: CDR1 SEHNR, CDR2 FQNEAQ (reference sequence). V lost 5 bases and J 8 bases, leaving 16 bases between the germline ends. The CDR3 loop spans 14 amino acids. DNA for the CDR3: TGTGCCAGCAGCACGATCCAGGGGACGGATGAGCAGTTCTTC. Encoded protein: CASSTIQGTDEQFF.

The chain combines TRBV7-9 with TRBJ2-7; 13 positions match TRBD2. The CDR3 is 16 residues long. With 5 bases clipped from V and 4 bases from J, the junction kept 8 bases outside the gene matches. CDR1 is SEHNR and CDR2 is FQNEAQ in the germline V gene (reference sequence). CDR3 nucleotides: TGTGCCAGCAGCCTCAGGACTAGCGGGAGTAGATACGAGCAGTACTTC. Translated, it gives CASSLRTSGSRYEQYF. Complete variable domain (other parts from reference TRBV7-9 and TRBJ2-7): DTGVSQNPRHKITKRGQNVTFRCDPISEHNRLYWYRQTLGQGPEFLTYFQNEAQLEKSRLLSDRFSAERPKGSFSTLEIQRTEQGDSAMYLCASSLRTSGSRYEQYFGPGTRLTVT.

The genes are TRBV9 and TRBJ1-4; D ambiguous. This CDR3 contains 15 residues. V gave up 1 base and J gave up 5 bases, with 12 bases separating them. Germline CDR1 reads SGDLS; CDR2 reads YYNGEE. The CDR3 loop reads CASSVYWTTNEKLFF. The CDR3 DNA sequence: TGTGCCAGCAGCGTATATTGGACTACCAATGAAAAACTGTTTTTT. The full variable domain, with the rest looked up from reference TRBV9 and TRBJ1-4, is DSGVTQTPKHLITATGQRVTLRCSPRSGDLSVYWYQQSLDQGLQFLIQYYNGEERAKGNILERFSAQQFPDLHSELNLSSLELGDSALYFCASSVYWTTNEKLFFGSGTQLSVL.

The chain combines TRBV5-1 with TRBJ2-5; 10 bases fit TRBD2. The CDR3 is 15 residues long. V shed 7 bases, J shed 1 base, and the junction held 7 bases outside the gene matches. Germline V gene lookup returns CDR1 SGHRS and CDR2 YFSETQ. Written as DNA, the CDR3 is TGCGCCAGCCGCAGACTAGCGGGCCTCCAAGAGACCCAGTACTTC. Its translation: CASRRLAGLQETQYF.

In nucleotides, the CDR3 is TGTGCCAGCGGCCGGGGAGGGAGCACAGATACGCAGTATTTT. It codes for CASGRGGSTDTQYF. The rearrangement uses TRBV5-8 and TRBJ2-3; 7 positions agree with TRBD2. The CDR3 totals 14 residues. With 7 bases clipped from V and 0 bases from J, the junction kept 5 bases outside the gene matches. Per the germline V gene, CDR1 is SGHTS and CDR2 is YDEGEE.

The chain couples TRBV19 to TRBJ2-7; D might be TRBD1 (5 bases). The CDR3 sequence is 13 residues long. V lost 11 bases and J lost 5, with 19 bases in between. Germline-derived CDR1 and CDR2 are LNHDA and SQIVND (reference sequence). The CDR3, as DNA: TGTGCCTCTAGGCTGTCAGGGCGCCACGAGCAGTACTTC. It is translated as CASRLSGRHEQYF.

This clone was counted between two and nine times. The CDR3 here is CASSYTGGSEAFF. The CDR3 nucleotides read TGTGCCAGCAGCTATACCGGCGGCTCCGAAGCTTTCTTT. This chain joins TRBV6-5 and TRBJ1-1; D remains unclear. From germline, CDR1 is MNHEY and CDR2 SVGAGI. The V gene lost 6 bases and the J gene lost 8 bases, with 16 bases spanning the gap. The CDR3 length is 13 residues.